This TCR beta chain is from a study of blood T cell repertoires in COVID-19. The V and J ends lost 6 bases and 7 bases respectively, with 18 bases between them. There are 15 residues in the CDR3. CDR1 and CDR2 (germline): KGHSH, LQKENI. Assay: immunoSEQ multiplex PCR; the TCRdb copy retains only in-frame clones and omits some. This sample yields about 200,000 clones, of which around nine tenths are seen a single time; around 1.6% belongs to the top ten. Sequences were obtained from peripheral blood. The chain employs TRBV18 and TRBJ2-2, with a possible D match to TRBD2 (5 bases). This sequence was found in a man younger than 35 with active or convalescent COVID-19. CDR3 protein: CASSPGGERNGELFF. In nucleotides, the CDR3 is TGTGCCAGCTCGCCGGGTGGGGAGCGCAACGGGGAGCTGTTTTTT.